The 21 T cell receptor beta chains given below trace back to one sample, sequenced in a study of T cell responses to AZD1222 COVID-19 vaccine. Sequencing was performed with immunoSEQ multiplex PCR; in TCRdb, only in-frame clones are kept and a portion is missing. The repertoire consists of some 97,000 clones, with around nine tenths occurring once and the leading ten covering around 15%. Material: peripheral blood, obtained on day 0 of AZD1222 vaccination. These receptors originate from an adult in good health.

This sequence joins TRBV5-5 and TRBJ1-2; possibly TRBD1 for D (5 bases). CDR3 length: 16 residues. Trimming took off 1 base at V and 8 bases at J, with 21 bases between the two ends. Germline values: CDR1 SGHKS, CDR2 YYEKEE (reference sequence). CDR3 residues: CASSLLGGKGIGGYTF. CDR3 sequence (DNA): TGTGCCAGCAGCTTGTTAGGAGGCAAGGGGATTGGGGGCTACACCTTC.

This sequence joins TRBV19 and TRBJ1-1, with D tentatively TRBD1 (5 bases). The V gene's germline CDR1 is LNHDA and CDR2 SQIVND (reference sequence). The CDR3 length is 13 residues. V lost 6 bases and J lost 4, with 12 bases in between. The CDR3 sequence is CASRDLQGTEAFF. CDR3 nucleotide sequence: TGTGCCAGTAGGGACCTCCAGGGCACTGAAGCTTTCTTT.

DNA of the CDR3: TGTGCCAGCAGTGAACGCGGCAGGGGGGAACAGCCCCAGCATTTT. This codes for CASSERGRGEQPQHF. The chain is built from TRBV6-1 and TRBJ1-5; 7 bases match TRBD1. The CDR3 length is 15 residues. CDR1 is MNHNS and CDR2 is SASEGT in the germline V gene. Trimming cost V 2 bases and J 7 bases; bases outside gene matches: 8.

The rearrangement links TRBV20-1 to TRBJ2-7; 8 bases are a match to TRBD2. CDR3 length equals 15 residues. CDR1 and CDR2 (germline): DFQATT, SNEGSKA (reference sequence). J was trimmed by 3 bases and V by 3 bases; bases with no gene match: 10. CDR3 DNA sequence: TGCAGTGCTAGTCCGGCGGTAGCGGGAATCTACGAGCAGTACTTC. Its translation is CSASPAVAGIYEQYF.

The chain couples TRBV4-1 to TRBJ1-1; a possible D gene is TRBD1 (6 bases). This CDR3 has 16 residues. The germline V gene encodes CDR1 MGHRA and CDR2 YSYEKL. Between the trimmed V and J ends, which lost 3 bases and 3 bases, there was a span of 17 bases. The CDR3 nucleotides are TGCGCCAGCAGCCAGGACGACAGGCCTCGGCACACTGAAGCTTTCTTT. Encoded protein: CASSQDDRPRHTEAFF.

The V gene is TRBV21-1, the J gene TRBJ2-7; the table's D call, TRBD2, was not checked against the DNA. TRBV21-1 is tagged as a pseudogene. The CDR3 is 15 residues long. The chain's CDR3 is CASSKGSQRCYEQYF. CDR3 DNA: TGTGCCAGCAGCAAAGGGTCCCAGCGATGTTACGAGCAGTACTTC.

This clone was observed once. The rearrangement links TRBV11-3 to TRBJ1-1; D might be TRBD1 (5 bases). CDR3 length: 12 residues. The germline CDR1 and CDR2 sequences are SGHNT and YENEEA. V was cut by 5 bases and J by 4 bases, with 8 bases left in between. CDR3 protein: CASSTGGTEAFF. The DNA of the CDR3 is TGTGCCAGCAGCACGGGGGGCACTGAAGCTTTCTTT.

This chain uses TRBV6-5 with TRBJ1-2; D is ambiguous. CDR1 and CDR2 (germline): MNHEY, SVGAGI. The CDR3 covers 14 residues. V dropped 6 bases and J dropped 2 bases, with 13 bases sitting between them. The chain's CDR3 is CASRPNQANYGYTF. The CDR3 DNA is TGTGCCAGCAGGCCAAATCAGGCCAACTATGGCTACACCTTC.

The chain recombines TRBV29-1 with TRBJ2-1, with D hard to call. Germline V CDR1 and CDR2: SQVTM, ANQGSEA. The CDR3 has 11 residues. With 2 bases removed from V and 6 bases from J, the gap between germline ends came to 5 bases. The CDR3 reads CSVEMLNEQFF. Here the CDR3 DNA reads TGCAGCGTTGAAATGCTCAATGAGCAGTTCTTC.

The table lists this clone with a few counts. CDR3 protein: CASSQGQGHEQYF. DNA of the CDR3: TGTGCCAGCAGCCAAGGACAGGGCCACGAGCAGTACTTC. The chain employs TRBV28 and TRBJ2-7; 8 bases fit TRBD1. Germline CDR1 MDHEN, CDR2 SYDVKM. The CDR3 is 13 residues long. V shed 6 bases and J 5 bases; nucleotides not matched to a gene: 6. Full variable domain (remainder filled in from reference TRBV28 and TRBJ2-7): DVKVTQSSRYLVKRTGEKVFLECVQDMDHENMFWYRQDPGLGLRLIYFSYDVKMKEKGDIPEGYSVSREKKERFSLILESASTNQTSMYLCASSQGQGHEQYFGPGTRLTVT.

The genes are TRBV5-4 and TRBJ1-6; tentative D call: TRBD1 (6 bases). Per germline, CDR1 SGHNT and CDR2 YYREEE (reference sequence). The ends were cut back, 4 bases at V and 4 bases at J, with 21 bases in the middle. This CDR3 spans 18 amino acids. CDR3 region: CASSTAKVGGAYNSPLHF. In DNA form, the CDR3 reads TGTGCCAGCAGCACCGCTAAAGTTGGGGGGGCGTATAATTCACCCCTCCACTTT.

The rearrangement joins TRBV15 to TRBJ2-5; a weak D match, TRBD2 (5 bases). V was shortened by 7 bases and J by 2 bases, with 14 bases between the two germline ends. The CDR3 has 14 residues. Germline V CDR1 and CDR2: LNHNV, YYDKDF (reference sequence). The CDR3 nucleotides read TGTGCCACCACCCAGGCCGGGGATCAAGAGACCCAGTACTTC. Protein sequence: CATTQAGDQETQYF.

The chain couples TRBV5-4 to TRBJ1-2; tentative D call: TRBD1 (6 bases). Trimming shortened V by 3 bases and J by 8 bases, and 17 bases separated the two germline ends. The CDR3 covers 14 residues. Germline CDR1 SGHNT, CDR2 YYREEE (reference sequence). This CDR3 is CASSSKDRMRGYTF. CDR3 bases: TGTGCCAGCAGCTCCAAGGACAGAATGCGCGGCTACACCTTC.

This rearrangement joins TRBV4-2 to TRBJ1-1, with 9 bases fitting TRBD1. Germline lookup yields CDR1 LGHNA and CDR2 YNFKEQ. The CDR3 totals 14 residues. With V trimmed by 4 bases and J by 6 bases, 6 bases remained unmatched. The CDR3 DNA is TGTGCCAGCAGCCCGGGACAGGGTACCCCTGAAGCTTTCTTT. This gives the protein CASSPGQGTPEAFF.

The rearrangement links TRBV9 to TRBJ1-2; D gene unclear. The germline CDR1 and CDR2 sequences are SGDLS and YYNGEE. Trimming removed 0 bases at V and 6 bases at J, with 12 bases between. The CDR3 spans 14 residues. In nucleotides, the CDR3 is TGTGCCAGCAGCGTAGCTGGAGGGTTCGATGGCTACACCTTC. It encodes CASSVAGGFDGYTF.

The rearrangement joins TRBV29-1 to TRBJ1-1; D uncertain. CDR1 is SQVTM and CDR2 is ANQGSEA in the germline V gene. This CDR3 region has 10 residues. The CDR3 region is CSALWGEAFF. The CDR3 DNA is TGCAGTGCACTGTGGGGTGAAGCTTTCTTT.

The chain combines TRBV11-3 with TRBJ2-3, with 7 bases aligning to TRBD1. The CDR3 has 16 residues. Germline loops: CDR1 SGHNT, CDR2 YENEEA. Unmatched junction bases numbered 11, after V lost 8 bases and J lost 0 bases. In DNA, the CDR3 is TGTGCCAGCGGGGCGACAGGGCGACTTAGCACAGATACGCAGTATTTT. This translates into CASGATGRLSTDTQYF.

The rearrangement uses TRBV19 and TRBJ1-6; 11 bases are shared with TRBD1. The CDR3 loop spans 15 amino acids. Germline assignment: CDR1 LNHDA and CDR2 SQIVND (reference sequence). V lost 3 bases, J lost 8 bases, and 3 bases stayed unmatched. In DNA, the CDR3 is TGTGCCAGTAGTATTGGACAGGGGGCTGATTCACCCCTCCACTTT. Residues: CASSIGQGADSPLHF.

The chain carries TRBV6-5 and TRBJ2-5; D possibly corresponds to TRBD2 (7 bases). CDR3 size: 16 residues. CDR1 and CDR2 (germline): MNHEY, SVGAGI. Between the trimmed V and J ends, which lost 4 bases and 4 bases, there was a span of 19 bases. CDR3 loop: CASSFLMRGRRETQYF. In DNA, the CDR3 is TGTGCCAGCAGTTTTCTAATGCGGGGGCGCCGAGAGACCCAGTACTTC.

The V and J genes are TRBV27 and TRBJ1-5; unclear D gene. Germline V CDR1 and CDR2: MNHEY, SMNVEV (reference sequence). The CDR3 runs 14 residues. V dropped 0 bases and J dropped 9 bases, with 12 bases sitting between them. CDR3 loop: CASSLSLEFPPQHF. CDR3 DNA sequence: TGTGCCAGCAGTTTATCGTTGGAGTTCCCGCCCCAGCATTTT.

The chain recombines TRBV6-5 with TRBJ1-2; no clear D gene. Trimming stripped 7 bases from V and 7 bases from J, with 16 bases between. This CDR3 comprises 13 residues. Germline V gene data show CDR1 as MNHEY and CDR2 as SVGAGI. For the CDR3, the DNA is TGTGCCAGCACGGGCGGTGCGCAAGGTGGCTACACCTTC. Residues: CASTGGAQGGYTF.